Shown below are 5 T cell receptor beta chains from a single sample sequenced in a study of OX40 agonist ivuxolimab in advanced cancers. Libraries were prepared by immunoSEQ multiplex PCR; TCRdb keeps only in-frame clonotypes and omits some of them. The sample lists 40,000 or so clones, about 93% occurring once. The specimen comprised CD4+ or CD8+ T cells sorted from blood, sampled in a trial of the OX40 agonist ivuxolimab. Receptors originate from an adult with an advanced solid tumor such as melanoma, head and neck, liver or kidney cancer.

This clone came up once. The V gene is TRBV28, the J gene TRBJ1-1; possible D gene TRBD1, 6 bases. The CDR3 is 17 amino acids. CDR1 and CDR2 from the germline V gene are MDHEN and SYDVKM. Trimming shortened V by 1 base and J by 1 base, and 16 bases separated the two germline ends. This CDR3 is CASSLLGASAANTEAFF. The CDR3 DNA is TGTGCCAGCAGTTTATTGGGGGCGTCAGCTGCGAACACTGAAGCTTTCTTT.

The V gene is TRBV19, the J gene TRBJ2-1; D is unresolved. This CDR3 spans 15 amino acids. Trimming took off 6 bases at V and 0 bases at J, with 12 bases between the two ends. CDR1 is LNHDA and CDR2 is SQIVND in the germline V gene (reference sequence). The chain's CDR3 is CASSLLESSYNEQFF. In nucleotides, the CDR3 is TGTGCCAGTAGCCTTCTCGAGAGCTCCTACAATGAGCAGTTCTTC. The entire variable domain, with the rest obtained from reference TRBV19 and TRBJ2-1, is as follows: DGGITQSPKYLFRKEGQNVTLSCEQNLNHDAMYWYRQDPGQGLRLIYYSQIVNDFQKGDIAEGYSVSREKKESFPLTVTSAQKNPTAFYLCASSLLESSYNEQFFGPGTRLTVL.

V usage is TRBV10-3 and J usage is TRBJ2-7, with D unresolved. The V end lost 1 base, the J end lost 3 bases, and 16 bases lay between the germline ends. The CDR3 loop spans 16 amino acids. Germline CDR1 and CDR2: ENHRY and SYGVKD. Written as DNA, the CDR3 is TGTGCCATCAGTGAGTTGGGGTCGGCTAGTGACTACGAGCAGTACTTC. It specifies CAISELGSASDYEQYF.

This chain joins TRBV19 and TRBJ2-7; 12 nucleotides line up with TRBD2. The CDR3 extends over 15 amino acids. Germline values: CDR1 LNHDA, CDR2 SQIVND (reference sequence). V lost 5 bases and J lost 3; bases outside the gene matches: 5. The DNA of the CDR3 is TGTGCCAGTAGTTCGATGACTAGCGGGAGCTACGAGCAGTACTTC. Translation: CASSSMTSGSYEQYF.

The chain combines TRBV7-3 with TRBJ1-2, with D possibly TRBD1 on 6 matching bases. This CDR3 comprises 13 residues. V gave up 5 bases and J gave up 8 bases, with 15 bases separating them. Per germline, CDR1 SGHTA and CDR2 FQGTGA. The CDR3 sequence is CASSPDRNRGYTF. The CDR3, as DNA: TGTGCCAGCAGCCCCGACAGGAACCGGGGCTACACCTTC. The full variable domain, in which reference TRBV7-3 and TRBJ1-2 provide the parts outside the CDR3, is GAGVSQTPSNKVTEKGKYVELRCDPISGHTALYWYRQSLGQGPEFLIYFQGTGAADDSGLPNDRFFAVRPEGSVSTLKIQRTERGDSAVYLCASSPDRNRGYTFGSGTRLTVV.